Listed below are T cell receptor beta chains from one sample, sequenced in a study of CXCR3-negative and CXCR3-positive naive CD8 T cells. TCRdb reworked the 5' RACE reads into one entry per CDR3 protein, no DNA. The sample table includes about 38,000 distinct CDR3 sequences. Sequencing was performed on memory CD8+ T cells from blood. These receptors were obtained from a human donor in good health. Some clones in this sample may be carry-over from other donors' samples. Both conserved end residues are part of each CDR3. Fields, in order: J gene, V gene, CDR3 protein.

J gene: TRBJ2-1
V gene: TRBV20-1
CDR3 protein: CSAREVNEQFF

J gene: TRBJ2-7
V gene: TRBV12-3/TRBV12-4
CDR3 protein: CASSFSGGSYEQYF

J gene: TRBJ2-7
V gene: TRBV7-9
CDR3 protein: CASSPQPSGSGYEQYF

J gene: TRBJ2-3
V gene: TRBV6-2/TRBV6-3
CDR3 protein: CASSYGVAGTDTQYF

J gene: TRBJ1-2
V gene: TRBV20-1
CDR3 protein: CSARGDRDYGYTF

J gene: TRBJ2-5
V gene: TRBV28
CDR3 protein: CASSYPSETQYF

J gene: TRBJ2-1
V gene: TRBV24-1
CDR3 protein: CATSDHTGLFQFF

J gene: TRBJ2-7
V gene: TRBV7-3
CDR3 protein: CASNPSGREMPEQYF

J gene: TRBJ2-2
V gene: TRBV7-3
CDR3 protein: CASSINGQGAAVTGELFF

J gene: TRBJ2-7
V gene: TRBV7-9
CDR3 protein: CASSIPGGYEQYF

J gene: TRBJ2-1
V gene: TRBV6-1
CDR3 protein: CASKAGDRAYNEQFF

J gene: TRBJ2-2
V gene: TRBV28
CDR3 protein: CASSLRSQGAGELFF

J gene: TRBJ1-2
V gene: TRBV18
CDR3 protein: CASSPPGQGTYGYTF

J gene: TRBJ2-5
V gene: TRBV20-1
CDR3 protein: CSAEIVEETQYF

J gene: TRBJ1-2
V gene: TRBV7-9
CDR3 protein: CASSSKDTNYYGYTF

J gene: TRBJ2-1
V gene: TRBV7-2
CDR3 protein: CASSGIPDEQFF

J gene: TRBJ2-7
V gene: TRBV14
CDR3 protein: CASSQVPQGRYEQYF

J gene: TRBJ2-1
V gene: TRBV5-4
CDR3 protein: CASSLQLGASDEQFF

J gene: TRBJ2-7
V gene: TRBV11-2
CDR3 protein: CASCWGLTYEQYF

J gene: TRBJ2-1
V gene: TRBV27
CDR3 protein: CASSLYRQGYNEQFF

J gene: TRBJ2-3
V gene: TRBV20-1
CDR3 protein: CSALRGGMITDTQYF

J gene: TRBJ2-3
V gene: TRBV12-3/TRBV12-4
CDR3 protein: CAAGGTDTQYF

J gene: TRBJ1-2
V gene: TRBV29-1
CDR3 protein: CSVVKSGPVVF

J gene: TRBJ1-5
V gene: TRBV29-1
CDR3 protein: CRDREYSNQPQHF

J gene: TRBJ2-5
V gene: TRBV7-6
CDR3 protein: CASSSPGPRGARGTQYF

J gene: TRBJ2-5
V gene: TRBV20-1
CDR3 protein: CSARAGQETQYF

J gene: TRBJ2-2
V gene: TRBV5-4
CDR3 protein: CASSLISGELFF

J gene: TRBJ2-1
V gene: TRBV7-3
CDR3 protein: CASSLLGTGANEQFF

J gene: TRBJ2-7
V gene: TRBV29-1
CDR3 protein: CSVGQGSYEQYF